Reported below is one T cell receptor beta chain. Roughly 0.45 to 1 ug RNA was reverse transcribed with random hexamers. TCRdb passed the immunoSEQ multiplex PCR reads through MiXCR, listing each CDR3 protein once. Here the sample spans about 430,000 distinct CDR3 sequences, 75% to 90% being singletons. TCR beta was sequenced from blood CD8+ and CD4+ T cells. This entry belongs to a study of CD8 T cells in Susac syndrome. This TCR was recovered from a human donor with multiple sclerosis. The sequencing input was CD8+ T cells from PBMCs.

CDR3 region: CASSRQGDRGPPRNEQFF. CDR3 DNA sequence: TGCGCCAGCAGCCGACAAGGAGACAGGGGTCCACCTAGGAATGAGCAGTTCTTC. This chain links TRBV5-1 with TRBJ2-1; 8 bases line up with TRBD1. The junction had 19 bases not matched to a gene; V was cut back by 4 bases and J by 7 bases. CDR3 size: 18 residues. Germline V gene sequence: CDR1 SGHRS, CDR2 YFSETQ.